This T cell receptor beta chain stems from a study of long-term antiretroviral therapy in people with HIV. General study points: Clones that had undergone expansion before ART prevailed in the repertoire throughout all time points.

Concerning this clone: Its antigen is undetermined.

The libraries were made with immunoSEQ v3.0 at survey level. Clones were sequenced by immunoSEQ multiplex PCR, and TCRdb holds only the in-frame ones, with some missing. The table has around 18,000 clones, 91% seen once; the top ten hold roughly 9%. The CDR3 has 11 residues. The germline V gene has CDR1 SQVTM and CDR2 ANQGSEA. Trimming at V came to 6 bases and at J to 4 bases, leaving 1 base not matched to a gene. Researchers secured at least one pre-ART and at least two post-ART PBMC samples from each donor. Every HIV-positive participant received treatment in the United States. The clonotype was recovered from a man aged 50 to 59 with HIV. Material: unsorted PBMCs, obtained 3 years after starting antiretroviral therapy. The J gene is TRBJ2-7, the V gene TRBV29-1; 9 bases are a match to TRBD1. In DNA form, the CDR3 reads TGCAGCGTAGGGACAGGGTACGAGCAGTACTTC. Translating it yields CSVGTGYEQYF.